These 14 T cell receptor beta chains came from one sample sequenced in a study of blood T cell repertoires in COVID-19. Repertoires were generated with immunoSEQ multiplex PCR, while TCRdb's copy carries only in-frame clones and drops some. The sample lists about 220,000 clones; roughly 85% were seen once. The sequenced sample was PBMCs or T cells enriched from blood (not recorded which). These receptors were collected from a woman aged 50 to 60 who had been exposed to COVID-19.

This chain connects TRBV6-6 to TRBJ1-2; the D gene is possibly TRBD1 (5 bases). This CDR3 has 16 amino acids. V was pared by 7 bases and J by 4 bases, with 22 bases between. Germline CDR1 and CDR2: MNHNY and SVGAGI (reference sequence). The CDR3 loop reads CASTKTPTPGVYGYTF. The CDR3 region has the DNA TGTGCCAGCACCAAAACACCTACCCCGGGGGTCTATGGCTACACCTTC.

CDR3 coding DNA: TGTGCCATCTCTAGCGGGGGGGCCTTTCCTGAGCAGTTCTTC. Its translation is CAISSGGAFPEQFF. The V and J genes are TRBV10-3 and TRBJ2-1; TRBD2 aligns across 12 bases. This CDR3 region has 14 residues. Unmatched junction bases numbered 8, after V lost 8 bases and J lost 9 bases. Germline V lookup: CDR1 ENHRY, CDR2 SYGVKD.

V usage is TRBV18 and J usage is TRBJ1-1, with TRBD1 as a possible D gene (6 bases). Trimming pared 3 bases from V and 7 bases from J, leaving 9 bases between. CDR1 is KGHSH, CDR2 LQKENI, per germline. The CDR3 runs to 12 residues. CDR3 sequence reads: CASSPGTFEAFF. The CDR3 nucleotides are TGTGCCAGCTCACCGGGGACATTTGAAGCTTTCTTT.

The V gene is TRBV7-9, the J gene TRBJ2-1, with 9 nucleotides matching TRBD1. The V and J ends lost 3 bases and 7 bases, in that order; junction bases with no gene match: 7. Germline CDR1 reads SEHNR; CDR2 reads FQNEAQ (reference sequence). The CDR3 length is 15 residues. The CDR3 DNA follows: TGTGCCAGCAGCTTCGTTCCGGGACAGGGAAATGAGCAGTTCTTC. Residues: CASSFVPGQGNEQFF.

The chain combines TRBV9 with TRBJ2-1, with TRBD1 identical over 7 bases. CDR1 and CDR2 (germline): SGDLS, YYNGEE. Trimming took 3 bases from V and 7 from J; bases not matched to a gene: 7. This CDR3 is built from 14 residues. CDR3 sequence: CASSAGQLGNEQFF. DNA of the CDR3: TGTGCCAGCAGCGCGGGACAGCTCGGGAATGAGCAGTTCTTC.

The chain carries TRBV28 and TRBJ2-3; 8 positions agree with TRBD2. J was trimmed by 0 bases and V by 5 bases; bases with no gene match: 7. CDR1 and CDR2 (germline): MDHEN, SYDVKM. This CDR3 spans 16 amino acids. The CDR3 sequence is CASSRGGLGSTDTQYF. The CDR3 DNA reads as TGTGCCAGCAGTAGGGGGGGACTAGGAAGCACAGATACGCAGTATTTT.

The chain is built from TRBV5-1 and TRBJ1-4; no definite D call. V lost 4 bases and J 2 bases, leaving 12 bases between the germline ends. Germline CDR1 reads SGHRS; CDR2 reads YFSETQ. The length of the CDR3 is 15 residues. CDR3 in amino acids: CASSLAGKTNEKLFF. CDR3 in DNA: TGCGCCAGCAGCCTGGCCGGGAAGACTAATGAAAAACTGTTTTTT.

The gene calls are TRBV25-1 and TRBJ1-2; TRBD1 agrees at 9 bases. V lost 6 bases, J lost 7 bases, and 9 bases stayed unmatched. This CDR3 spans 14 amino acids. Per the germline V gene, CDR1 is MGHDK and CDR2 is SYGVNS. The CDR3 DNA sequence: TGTGCCAGCAGCCCTATTGACAGGGGGGGTGGCTACACCTTC. It is translated as CASSPIDRGGGYTF.

The DNA for the CDR3 is TGTGCCAGTAGCGACAGGGCAAGGGAAAACTATGGCTACACCTTC. Encoded protein: CASSDRARENYGYTF. The rearrangement links TRBV19 to TRBJ1-2; 7 positions agree with TRBD1. Trimming cost V 6 bases and J 2 bases; bases outside gene matches: 9. The CDR3 is 15 amino acids. Germline CDR1 is LNHDA and CDR2 is SQIVND (reference sequence).

Turning to this clone: The sample contains more than one DNA sequence encoding this CDR3. V gene TRBV28 combines with J gene TRBJ2-5, with D unresolved. The CDR3 consists of 11 residues. Between the trimmed V and J ends, which lost 3 bases and 4 bases, there was a span of 3 bases. Germline assignment: CDR1 MDHEN and CDR2 SYDVKM. In DNA, the CDR3 is TGTGCCAGCAGTTTCCGAGAGACCCAGTACTTC. Residues: CASSFRETQYF.

The chain is built from TRBV3-1 (or the pseudogene TRBV3-2) and TRBJ1-1, with D possibly TRBD1 on 6 matching bases. Germline V gives CDR1 LGHDT, CDR2 YNNKEL (reference sequence). Trimming cost V 1 base and J 7 bases, with 16 bases left between them. The CDR3 consists of 15 residues. In DNA form, the CDR3 reads TGTGCCAGCAGCCAAGTTTCCGGACAGAAAAGTGAAGCTTTCTTT. It translates to CASSQVSGQKSEAFF.

The V gene is TRBV9, the J gene TRBJ1-2; D possibly corresponds to TRBD1 (5 bases). The CDR3 has 17 amino acids. V shed 4 bases and J shed 0 bases, with 19 bases lying between them. The V gene's germline CDR1 is SGDLS and CDR2 YYNGEE. This CDR3 is CASSSQMGPSANYGYTF. The CDR3 DNA follows: TGTGCCAGCAGCTCCCAGATGGGGCCCTCAGCTAACTATGGCTACACCTTC.

This rearrangement joins TRBV4-1 to TRBJ1-1; D gene uncertain. V lost 4 bases, J lost 1 base, and 16 bases lay in between. Germline CDR1 is MGHRA and CDR2 is YSYEKL. The CDR3 totals 16 residues. The CDR3 DNA reads as TGCGCCAGCAGCCCTAGCCTGAGCCCGTCGAACACTGAAGCTTTCTTT. Translation gives CASSPSLSPSNTEAFF.

This rearrangement joins TRBV24-1 to TRBJ2-1, with a possible D match to TRBD2 (6 bases). This CDR3 has 14 amino acids. The germline V and J ends were trimmed by 6 bases and 2 bases, with 10 bases remaining between them. The germline CDR1 and CDR2 sequences are KGHDR and SFDVKD. In DNA form, the CDR3 reads TGTGCCACCAGTAGGGGAGGCGCCTACAATGAGCAGTTCTTC. Encoded protein: CATSRGGAYNEQFF.